A selection of T cell receptor beta chains follows, all from one sample in a study of CD4 T cells in relation to SARS-CoV-2 and coronaviruses. Produced via immunoSEQ multiplex PCR; TCRdb's table is partial and in-frame only. The table has roughly 15,000 clones, about 79% seen once. What these receptors recognize is not known. Sequenced material: CD4+ T cells from PBMCs, cultured in vitro. These receptor sequences come from a human donor in good health. Each CDR3 is given with its conserved first and last residue. The size field is filled for only some rows; it gives once, few, many or a size class.

length: 16
size: once
V: TRBV4-2
J: TRBJ2-3
CDR3: CASSQGFNAGTDTQYF

length: 15
size: .
V: TRBV6-5
J: TRBJ2-5
CDR3: CASNTAGHYQETQYF

length: 13
size: once
V: TRBV11-3
J: TRBJ2-7
CDR3: CASSLAGGNEQYF

length: 15
size: .
V: TRBV5-6
J: TRBJ1-2
CDR3: CASSLWSGAPAGYTF

length: 15
size: .
V: TRBV2
J: TRBJ2-7
CDR3: CASSALVGGDYEQYF

length: 13
size: .
V: TRBV7-9
J: TRBJ2-7
CDR3: CASSLVGIHEQYF

length: 13
size: .
V: TRBV6-2/TRBV6-3
J: TRBJ2-3
CDR3: CASTPVWEEKQYF

length: 15
size: .
V: TRBV5-1
J: TRBJ1-4
CDR3: CASSLRTARNEKLFF

length: 13
size: .
V: TRBV5-6
J: TRBJ2-7
CDR3: CASSPRRGQEQYF

length: 15
size: .
V: TRBV5-4
J: TRBJ2-3
CDR3: CASSLEDTDTDTQYF

length: 15
size: .
V: TRBV6-5
J: TRBJ2-1
CDR3: CASSPRRLASNEQFF

length: 12
size: .
V: TRBV12-5
J: TRBJ1-4
CDR3: CASGLVAEKLFF

length: 13
size: once
V: TRBV5-5
J: TRBJ1-5
CDR3: CASSLEAHQPQHF

length: 13
size: few
V: TRBV3-1/TRBV3-2
J: TRBJ1-3
CDR3: CASSHGQANTIYF

length: 13
size: .
V: TRBV2
J: TRBJ2-7
CDR3: CASQFRILYEQYF

length: 13
size: .
V: TRBV19
J: TRBJ1-2
CDR3: CASSMTVAYGYTF

length: 14
size: .
V: TRBV7-9
J: TRBJ1-1
CDR3: CASSSGTGLSTAFF

length: 14
size: .
V: TRBV10-2
J: TRBJ1-3
CDR3: CASRDGGPPLAIYF

length: 16
size: few
V: TRBV5-1
J: TRBJ2-1
CDR3: CASSQLLATIDNEQFF

length: 16
size: .
V: TRBV5-5
J: TRBJ1-5
CDR3: CASSGTDRPSNQPQHF

length: 15
size: .
V: TRBV4-1
J: TRBJ1-5
CDR3: CASSQAGRYNQPQHF

length: 13
size: .
V: TRBV5-1
J: TRBJ2-4
CDR3: CASSSGSENIQYF

length: 16
size: .
V: TRBV20-1
J: TRBJ2-4
CDR3: CSASGSLLIAKNIQYF

length: 14
size: .
V: TRBV6-5
J: TRBJ1-6
CDR3: CATAPHRDNSPLHF

length: 13
size: .
V: TRBV6-2/TRBV6-3
J: TRBJ1-1
CDR3: CASSEGSRDEAFF

length: 14
size: .
V: TRBV2
J: TRBJ1-1
CDR3: CASSFQGEGAEAFF

length: 15
size: .
V: TRBV7-2
J: TRBJ1-6
CDR3: CASSLASGTLSPLHF

length: 15
size: .
V: TRBV6-2/TRBV6-3
J: TRBJ2-7
CDR3: CASSYYGPTYYEQYF

length: 14
size: .
V: TRBV5-1
J: TRBJ1-4
CDR3: CASSLGGGNEKLFF

length: 19
size: .
V: TRBV4-1
J: TRBJ2-2
CDR3: CASSQGRGTRALNTGELFF

length: 19
size: .
V: TRBV7-2
J: TRBJ1-5
CDR3: CASSFLGSGAGQGDQPQHF

length: 17
size: once
V: TRBV6-2/TRBV6-3
J: TRBJ2-2
CDR3: CASSYSRDRRGSGELFF

length: 15
size: .
V: TRBV9
J: TRBJ2-3
CDR3: CASSPLRLNTDTQYF

length: 15
size: .
V: TRBV18
J: TRBJ1-2
CDR3: CASSLDRRTNYGYTF

length: 16
size: few
V: TRBV5-6
J: TRBJ1-6
CDR3: CASGWFLSSYNSPLHF

length: 14
size: .
V: TRBV25-1
J: TRBJ2-7
CDR3: CASSESAGSYEQYF

length: 16
size: few
V: TRBV30
J: TRBJ2-2
CDR3: CAWTRDRILNTGELFF

length: 18
size: .
V: TRBV9
J: TRBJ1-3
CDR3: CASSKRTRSKDSGNTIYF

length: 15
size: .
V: TRBV7-2
J: TRBJ2-1
CDR3: CASSLGGYSYNEQFF

length: 13
size: few
V: TRBV9
J: TRBJ2-7
CDR3: CASSVGTSGEQYF

length: 15
size: .
V: TRBV18
J: TRBJ1-5
CDR3: CASSPGPQGHQPQHF

length: 17
size: .
V: TRBV14
J: TRBJ1-4
CDR3: CASSARKNRKTNEKLFF

length: 15
size: .
V: TRBV6-2/TRBV6-3
J: TRBJ2-7
CDR3: CASSYSSGNSYEQYF

length: 15
size: .
V: TRBV18
J: TRBJ2-5
CDR3: CASSPGGPLQETQYF

length: 12
size: .
V: TRBV6-2/TRBV6-3
J: TRBJ2-7
CDR3: CASTPGYYEQYF

length: 15
size: .
V: TRBV18
J: TRBJ2-7
CDR3: CASSPRSSGRFEQYF